This is a list of T cell receptor beta chains from one sample in a study of T cell changes during pregnancy in multiple sclerosis. The data were produced by immunoSEQ multiplex PCR, yet TCRdb's version contains in-frame clones alone and is incomplete. The sample yields 45,000 to 50,000 clones, around 94% seen once. Source: CD4+ T cells from peripheral blood mononuclear cells, taken in the second trimester of pregnancy. The receptors shown here come from a female donor in good health, enrolled as a control in a pregnancy study. The CDR3 runs from the conserved cysteine through the conserved F or W. A D gene is named only where the DNA matches it firmly. Only part of the rows carry a size: once, few, many, or a class if the clone is expanded.

D: -; J: TRBJ2-7; V: TRBV27; size: -; DNA: TGTGCCAGCAGTTTCATCGGAGGGATCTACGAGCAGTACTTC; CDR3: CASSFIGGIYEQYF
D: -; J: TRBJ2-7; V: TRBV19; size: -; DNA: TGTGCCAGTAGCCCTAGCGTAAGATTCTACGAGCAGTACTTC; CDR3: CASSPSVRFYEQYF
D: -; J: TRBJ1-3; V: TRBV7-2; size: -; DNA: TGTGCCAGCAGCCGTGACCCCAGGGCTGGAAACACCATATATTTT; CDR3: CASSRDPRAGNTIYF
D: TRBD2; J: TRBJ2-5; V: TRBV19; size: -; DNA: TGTGCCAGTAGTTCCCTAGCGGGGACCCAAGAGACCCAGTACTTC; CDR3: CASSSLAGTQETQYF
D: -; J: TRBJ1-4; V: TRBV12-5; size: once; DNA: TGTGCTAGTGGACCACCAGTCGGACAGAATAATGAAAAACTGTTTTTT; CDR3: CASGPPVGQNNEKLFF
D: TRBD1; J: TRBJ1-3; V: TRBV5-5; size: -; DNA: TGTGCCAGCAGTCCCACAGGGGAAACTGGAAACACCATATATTTT; CDR3: CASSPTGETGNTIYF
D: -; J: TRBJ2-5; V: TRBV27; size: -; DNA: TGTGCCAGCCCACCTCGGCAGGGCGGTAAACAAGAGACCCAGTACTTC; CDR3: CASPPRQGGKQETQYF
D: TRBD1; J: TRBJ1-4; V: TRBV19; size: -; DNA: TGTGCCAGTAGTGTACAGGGGGCGGGTGAAAAACTGTTTTTT; CDR3: CASSVQGAGEKLFF
D: TRBD1; J: TRBJ2-7; V: TRBV9; size: -; DNA: TGTGCCAGCAGCGTAGAGACAGGGGGCCACTACGAGCAGTACTTC; CDR3: CASSVETGGHYEQYF
D: -; J: TRBJ1-2; V: TRBV19; size: -; DNA: TGTGCCAGTACTAGGAGCGGGTGGGAAGGCACAATAATTTATGGCTACACCTTC; CDR3: CASTRSGWEGTIIYGYTF
D: -; J: TRBJ2-1; V: TRBV5-1; size: -; DNA: TGCGCCAGCAGCTTGACAGGGAATTCCTACAATGAGCAGTTCTTC; CDR3: CASSLTGNSYNEQFF
D: TRBD2; J: TRBJ2-1; V: TRBV4-3; size: -; DNA: TGCGCCAGCAGCCAAGGAATAGCGGGCGGTCACAATGAGCAGTTCTTC; CDR3: CASSQGIAGGHNEQFF
D: -; J: TRBJ1-1; V: TRBV25-1; size: -; DNA: TGTGCCAGCAGTGATCTAGGGGCGGATGAAGCTTTCTTT; CDR3: CASSDLGADEAFF
D: -; J: TRBJ1-5; V: TRBV5-4; size: -; DNA: TGTGCCAGCGGTGGGGCGCCCGGAGAGCCCCAGCATTTT; CDR3: CASGGAPGEPQHF
D: -; J: TRBJ1-4; V: TRBV18; size: -; DNA: TGTGCCAGCTCTTTCCTTACAGGGACTAATGAAAAACTGTTTTTT; CDR3: CASSFLTGTNEKLFF
D: -; J: TRBJ1-2; V: TRBV11-2; size: -; DNA: TGTGCCAGCAGCTTAGATAAGTTGGGACAAAAAACTTTGAGGGATGGCTACACCTTC; CDR3: CASSLDKLGQKTLRDGYTF
D: -; J: TRBJ1-3; V: TRBV5-1; size: -; DNA: TGCGCCAGCAGCTTGGATGGGAGGGAGCCTGGAAACACCATATATTTT; CDR3: CASSLDGREPGNTIYF